The 19 T cell receptor beta chains below were found in one sample sequenced in a study of early T cells in non-severe SARS-CoV-2 infection. Using its own MiXCR run on the 5' RACE reads, TCRdb lists one record per CDR3 protein. The table records tens of thousands of distinct CDR3 sequences, 9% to 15% of them present only once. Source material: whole blood. The source of these receptors is an adult who was a healthcare worker with PCR-confirmed SARS-CoV-2 infection or an uninfected control (not recorded which).

The V and J genes are TRBV7-3 and TRBJ2-2, with TRBD2 matching 7 bases. The CDR3 has 15 residues. The trim removed 5 bases at V and 7 bases at J, leaving 10 bases unmatched. The V gene's germline CDR1 is SGHTA and CDR2 FQGTGA. CDR3 nucleotide sequence: TGTGCCAGCAGCCCCACGGCTAGCGGCAGCGGGGAGCTGTTTTTT. Translation gives CASSPTASGSGELFF.

This clonotype appeared a few times. The rearrangement uses TRBV6-5 and TRBJ1-5; D is unclear. V gave up 0 bases and J gave up 4 bases, with 7 bases separating them. Germline V gene lookup returns CDR1 MNHEY and CDR2 SVGAGI. The CDR3 runs 14 residues. The CDR3 spells CASSYSGQNQPQHF. CDR3 coding DNA: TGTGCCAGCAGTTACTCTGGGCAGAATCAGCCCCAGCATTTT.

This clonotype was found a few times. The chain has TRBV7-9 and TRBJ1-6; the match to TRBD1 covers 7 bases. The CDR3 is 14 amino acids. V gave up 3 bases and J gave up 10 bases; unmatched junction bases: 6. Germline V lookup: CDR1 SEHNR, CDR2 FQNEAQ (reference sequence). CDR3 nucleotide sequence: TGTGCCAGCAGCTTCACAGGGGACGGCTCACCCCTCCACTTT. Translated, it gives CASSFTGDGSPLHF.

The CDR3 here is CSVQGAVYEQYF. The CDR3 bases are TGCAGCGTACAGGGGGCTGTCTACGAGCAGTACTTC. The J gene is TRBJ2-7, the V gene TRBV29-1, with 9 bases fitting TRBD1. With 6 bases clipped from V and 3 bases from J, the junction kept 3 bases outside the gene matches. The germline gives CDR1 SQVTM, CDR2 ANQGSEA. The CDR3 extends over 12 amino acids.

The chain joins TRBV20-1 to TRBJ2-7; 11 bases match TRBD1. Germline loops: CDR1 DFQATT, CDR2 SNEGSKA (reference sequence). This CDR3 is built from 13 residues. The ends lost 5 bases at V and 9 bases at J; junction bases unmatched: 9. The CDR3 coding sequence is TGCAGTGCTTCCCGGGACAGGGGGTTACGGCAGTACTTC. Translated, it gives CSASRDRGLRQYF.

The table lists this clonotype with many counts. The rearrangement joins TRBV20-1 to TRBJ2-7; TRBD2 agrees at 16 bases. With V trimmed by 5 bases and J by 1 base, 2 bases remained unmatched. From germline, CDR1 is DFQATT and CDR2 SNEGSKA (reference sequence). This CDR3 has 15 residues. The CDR3 here is CSASGLAGGSYEQYF. DNA of the CDR3: TGCAGTGCTTCGGGACTAGCGGGAGGGTCCTACGAGCAGTACTTC.

This clonotype was observed a handful of times. This chain links TRBV15 with TRBJ2-6; D unclear. The CDR3 loop spans 16 amino acids. Germline-derived CDR1 and CDR2 are LNHNV and YYDKDF (reference sequence). V was shortened by 0 bases and J by 2 bases, with 8 bases between the two germline ends. DNA of the CDR3: TGTGCCACCAGCAGAGATCAAAGGGCTGGGGCCAACGTCCTGACTTTC. Residues: CATSRDQRAGANVLTF.

The V and J genes are TRBV5-1 and TRBJ1-2; maybe TRBD1 (6 bases). Germline V CDR1 and CDR2: SGHRS, YFSETQ. The ends were cut back, 2 bases at V and 1 base at J, with 18 bases in the middle. The CDR3 totals 17 residues. The CDR3 protein is CASSFHRDTIFNYGYTF. The CDR3 DNA reads TGCGCCAGCAGCTTCCATCGGGACACGATTTTTAACTATGGCTACACCTTC.

The V call is TRBV7-2, the J call TRBJ1-1, with 8 bases fitting TRBD1. V lost 7 bases to trimming and J lost 6 bases; unmatched junction nucleotides: 7. Germline V gene sequence: CDR1 SGHTA, CDR2 FQGNSA. The length of the CDR3 is 13 residues. CDR3 amino acids: CASNPDRGPEAFF. Written as DNA, the CDR3 is TGTGCCAGCAATCCAGACAGGGGTCCTGAAGCTTTCTTT.

As DNA, the CDR3 is TGTGCCAGCAGCCATTGGGGTTCTGGGGCCAACGTCCTGACTTTC. It is translated as CASSHWGSGANVLTF. The V gene is TRBV3-1, the J gene TRBJ2-6; D call uncertain. Germline CDR1 and CDR2: LGHDT and YNNKEL (reference sequence). This CDR3 region has 15 residues. V was trimmed by 3 bases and J by 1 base, leaving 7 bases between them. Based on the CDR3 plus reference TRBV3-1 and TRBJ2-6, the full variable domain is DTAVSQTPKYLVTQMGNDKSIKCEQNLGHDTMYWYKQDSKKFLKIMFSYNNKELIINETVPNRFSPKSPDKAHLNLHINSLELGDSAVYFCASSHWGSGANVLTFGAGSRLTVL.

In its sample, this clonotype was seen a few times. The V call is TRBV27, the J call TRBJ1-2; the match to TRBD1 covers 7 bases. CDR3 length equals 16 residues. V shed 7 bases and J 4 bases; nucleotides not matched to a gene: 15. Germline CDR1 MNHEY, CDR2 SMNVEV (reference sequence). The CDR3 reads CASKGLEGAGSYGYTF. The CDR3 DNA follows: TGTGCCAGCAAAGGCTTAGAGGGGGCTGGGTCCTATGGCTACACCTTC.

This clonotype was seen repeatedly, ten times or more. The V gene is TRBV6-2 or TRBV6-3, the J gene TRBJ2-5; TRBD2 agrees at 12 bases. Germline V gene lookup returns CDR1 MNHEY and CDR2 SVGEGT. The CDR3 contains 20 residues. V gave up 10 bases and J gave up 5 bases; unmatched junction bases: 26. The CDR3 loop is CATKGAFGLAGSSTAETQYF. CDR3 in DNA: TGTGCCACCAAAGGGGCTTTTGGACTAGCGGGATCGTCCACGGCCGAGACCCAGTACTTC.

This clonotype has a handful of counts. CDR3 sequence: CASSFGPGASYGYTF. Here the CDR3 DNA reads TGTGCCAGCAGCTTCGGTCCGGGGGCAAGCTATGGCTACACCTTC. V usage is TRBV7-2 and J usage is TRBJ1-2, with D possibly matching TRBD1 (6 bases). This CDR3 region has 15 residues. The V and J ends lost 3 bases and 4 bases respectively, with 15 bases between them. Germline V CDR1 and CDR2: SGHTA, FQGNSA. Full variable domain (rest looked up from reference TRBV7-2 and TRBJ1-2): GAGVSQSPSNKVTEKGKDVELRCDPISGHTALYWYRQSLGQGLEFLIYFQGNSAPDKSGLPSDRFSAERTGGSVSTLTIQRTQQEDSAVYLCASSFGPGASYGYTFGSGTRLTVV.

J is TRBJ2-2 and V is TRBV4-2; no firm D call. The germline V gene has CDR1 LGHNA and CDR2 YNFKEQ. This CDR3 comprises 15 residues. V gave up 2 bases and J gave up 7 bases, with 14 bases separating them. The CDR3 spells CASSQFPKGFGELFF. The CDR3 DNA sequence: TGTGCCAGCAGCCAATTCCCTAAAGGGTTCGGGGAGCTGTTTTTT.

The rearrangement joins TRBV6-2 or TRBV6-3 to TRBJ1-1; D might be TRBD1 (5 bases). Per germline, CDR1 MNHEY and CDR2 SVGEGT. This CDR3 is built from 13 residues. Trimming shortened V by 2 bases and J by 5 bases, and 9 bases separated the two germline ends. This CDR3 reads CASSYRGGTEAFF. In DNA form, the CDR3 reads TGTGCCAGCAGTTACAGGGGAGGGACTGAAGCTTTCTTT.

This clonotype was found a few times. This rearrangement joins TRBV5-6 to TRBJ2-7; TRBD1 matches 8 bases. In germline, CDR1 is SGHDT, CDR2 YYEEEE. The CDR3 contains 13 residues. The junction had 3 bases not matched to a gene; V was cut back by 4 bases and J by 3 bases. CDR3 in DNA: TGTGCCAGCAGCCCGGACAGGGTCTACGAGCAGTACTTC. This gives the protein CASSPDRVYEQYF.

This chain uses TRBV7-9 with TRBJ2-7; 10 bases are shared with TRBD2. CDR1 SEHNR and CDR2 FQNEAQ come from the germline V gene (reference sequence). V was pared by 1 base and J by 1 base, with 7 bases of the junction left unmatched. The CDR3 totals 17 residues. The CDR3: CASSLGYGTSDSYEQYF. Written as DNA, the CDR3 is TGTGCCAGCAGCTTAGGATACGGGACTAGCGATTCCTACGAGCAGTACTTC. Based on the CDR3 plus reference TRBV7-9 and TRBJ2-7, the full variable domain is DTGVSQNPRHKITKRGQNVTFRCDPISEHNRLYWYRQTLGQGPEFLTYFQNEAQLEKSRLLSDRFSAERPKGSFSTLEIQRTEQGDSAMYLCASSLGYGTSDSYEQYFGPGTRLTVT.

There are a few counts of this clonotype. The V call is TRBV5-6, the J call TRBJ2-3; 7 bases map to TRBD2. Germline V gene sequence: CDR1 SGHDT, CDR2 YYEEEE. The CDR3 is 15 residues long. V gave up 4 bases and J gave up 6 bases; unmatched junction bases: 11. The CDR3 nucleotides read TGTGCCAGCAGCCGCGTTGGGTTAGCGGGTGATACGCAGTATTTT. Amino acids: CASSRVGLAGDTQYF.

The chain carries TRBV9 and TRBJ2-3; no definite D call. V gave up 0 bases and J gave up 7 bases, with 12 bases separating them. This CDR3 region has 14 residues. CDR1 is SGDLS, CDR2 YYNGEE, per germline. Here the CDR3 DNA reads TGTGCCAGCAGCGTAGATCCTAATCCACATACGCAGTATTTT. Translating it yields CASSVDPNPHTQYF.